One sample yielded the 30 T cell receptor beta chains listed below, sequenced in a study of cytomegalovirus exposure and HLA in healthy donors (dated by TCRdb to between 2016 and 2019). Receptors were amplified or captured by the immunoSEQ multiplex PCR assay. For the multiplex PCR, a mixture combining 60 forward primers for TCR Vbeta segments and 13 reverse primers for TCR Jbeta segments was used. In its TCRdb copy, this immuneACCESS table keeps in-frame sequences only and misses some clones. Where compared with another copy, unresolved V genes explain less than half of these, and the others have no known cause. Within this sample are more than 45,000 clones, with roughly 81% of them counted one time only. Approximately 2.7% of the sample comes from the top ten. The specimen was PBMCs. The source is a woman aged 40 to 50 in good health and CMV-seropositive.

The chain carries TRBV7-2 and TRBJ2-1; 7 positions match TRBD2. With 1 base clipped from V and 7 bases from J, the junction kept 7 bases outside the gene matches. This CDR3 region has 15 residues. The germline gives CDR1 SGHTA, CDR2 FQGNSA. CDR3 nucleotide sequence: TGTGCCAGCAGCTTAGATCGAGCGGGGTTAAATGAGCAGTTCTTC. Residues: CASSLDRAGLNEQFF.

The count of this clone is one. The chain carries TRBV11-2 and TRBJ2-5; D remains unclear. V was cut by 1 base and J by 1 base, with 10 bases left in between. This CDR3 comprises 15 residues. The V gene's germline CDR1 is SGHAT and CDR2 FQNNGV. The CDR3 protein is CASSLGLVLQETQYF. CDR3 sequence (DNA): TGTGCCAGCAGCTTAGGATTAGTTCTCCAAGAGACCCAGTACTTC.

J is TRBJ1-2 and V is TRBV6-1; TRBD1 is a possible D gene (5 bases). Trimming left V 3 bases short and J 0 bases short, with 11 bases between. CDR3 size: 15 residues. CDR1 and CDR2 from the germline V gene are MNHNS and SASEGT. The CDR3 region has the DNA TGTGCCAGCAGTGAGTTCCCGGGGGCTAACTATGGCTACACCTTC. This encodes CASSEFPGANYGYTF.

The rearrangement joins TRBV7-2 to TRBJ2-5; 8 bases line up with TRBD2. This CDR3 comprises 15 residues. V dropped 2 bases and J dropped 1; count of bases not matched to a gene: 3. Germline lookup yields CDR1 SGHTA and CDR2 FQGNSA. The CDR3: CASSLWRGAQETQYF. CDR3 nucleotides: TGTGCCAGCAGCTTATGGCGGGGGGCCCAAGAGACCCAGTACTTC.

This clone occurred a few times. The chain has TRBV30 and TRBJ1-2; D uncertain. This CDR3 has 11 residues. V shed 6 bases and J shed 8 bases, with 13 bases lying between them. Germline values: CDR1 GTSNPN, CDR2 SVGIG (reference sequence). The CDR3 region is CACPSPEGYTF. The CDR3 DNA reads TGTGCCTGCCCCAGCCCGGAGGGCTACACCTTC. The full variable domain, completed using reference TRBV30 and TRBJ1-2, is SQTIHQWPATLVQPVGSPLSLECTVEGTSNPNLYWYRQAAGRGLQLLFYSVGIGQISSEVPQNLSASRPQDRQFILSSKKLLLSDSGFYLCACPSPEGYTFGSGTRLTVV.

The chain is built from TRBV11-2 and TRBJ2-3; D possibly corresponds to TRBD2 (6 bases). Germline loops: CDR1 SGHAT, CDR2 FQNNGV. This CDR3 comprises 15 residues. The V end lost 5 bases, the J end lost 0 bases, and 12 bases lay between the germline ends. CDR3 sequence reads: CASSVRGSSTDTQYF. The CDR3 DNA is TGTGCCAGCAGCGTTCGGGGGTCTAGCACAGATACGCAGTATTTT.

The rearrangement joins TRBV6-6 to TRBJ2-7; D possibly corresponds to TRBD1 (5 bases). Between the trimmed V and J ends, which lost 1 base and 2 bases, there was a span of 9 bases. CDR1 and CDR2 (germline): MNHNY, SVGAGI (reference sequence). CDR3 length: 14 amino acids. CDR3 DNA: TGTGCCAGCAGTTACTGGGCAGGGACCTACGAGCAGTACTTC. It encodes CASSYWAGTYEQYF.

The chain carries TRBV7-6 and TRBJ2-5; 11 bases are a match to TRBD2. Germline CDR1 SGHVS, CDR2 FNYEAQ. V gave up 4 bases and J gave up 4 bases; unmatched junction bases: 2. CDR3 length: 14 amino acids. CDR3 in amino acids: CASSSLAGGETQYF. The CDR3 DNA follows: TGTGCCAGCAGCTCCCTAGCGGGGGGAGAGACCCAGTACTTC.

J is TRBJ2-1 and V is TRBV29-1, with a tentative D call TRBD2 (5 bases). Germline CDR1 and CDR2: SQVTM and ANQGSEA. Trimming shortened V by 8 bases and J by 2 bases, and 10 bases separated the two germline ends. This CDR3 region has 12 residues. This CDR3 is CSSAGAYNEQFF. The CDR3 DNA follows: TGCAGCTCAGCCGGGGCCTACAATGAGCAGTTCTTC.

This clone was detected a few times. The CDR3 here is CASSHPGPQHF. CDR3 coding DNA: TGTGCCAGCAGCCACCCGGGGCCCCAGCATTTT. V is TRBV7-2 and J is TRBJ1-5, with D hard to call. Trimming removed 5 bases from V and 9 bases from J, with 8 bases in between. CDR3 length equals 11 residues. Germline V gene sequence: CDR1 SGHTA, CDR2 FQGNSA. The whole variable domain, remainder taken from reference TRBV7-2 and TRBJ1-5, is GAGVSQSPSNKVTEKGKDVELRCDPISGHTALYWYRQSLGQGLEFLIYFQGNSAPDKSGLPSDRFSAERTGGSVSTLTIQRTQQEDSAVYLCASSHPGPQHFGDGTRLSIL.

The V gene is TRBV29-1, the J gene TRBJ1-2; no definite D call. CDR3 length equals 12 residues. Germline V CDR1 and CDR2: SQVTM, ANQGSEA. Trimming took off 4 bases at V and 2 bases at J, with 8 bases between the two ends. The DNA of the CDR3 is TGCAGCGTTGGTTTCTCGAACTATGGCTACACCTTC. Translating gives CSVGFSNYGYTF.

The chain carries TRBV2 and TRBJ2-1, with D perhaps matching TRBD2 (6 bases). This CDR3 contains 11 residues. Germline V gene sequence: CDR1 SNHLY, CDR2 FYNNEI. V was shortened by 9 bases and J by 6 bases, with 9 bases between the two germline ends. The CDR3 spells CAREGSNEQFF. The CDR3 DNA reads as TGTGCCAGGGAGGGCTCCAATGAGCAGTTCTTC.

This chain uses TRBV23-1 with TRBJ1-4; 7 positions match TRBD1. TRBV23-1 is sorted into the ORF group, with uncertain function. V lost 8 bases and J lost 7; bases outside the gene matches: 4. The length of the CDR3 is 12 residues. Written as DNA, the CDR3 is TGCGCCAGCGGCGGGGACAGTGAAAAACTGTTTTTT. It encodes CASGGDSEKLFF.

The chain combines TRBV1 with TRBJ1-4. TRBV1 constitutes a pseudogene. The CDR3 extends over 15 amino acids. The DNA for the CDR3 is TGCACCAGCAGGAACCAACGGGACTGGAATGAAAAACTGTTTTTT. Encoded protein: CTSRNQRDWNEKLFF.

The CDR3 sequence is CASNVFWRGVGSYNEQFF. The CDR3 nucleotides are TGTGCCAGCAATGTGTTCTGGCGGGGGGTGGGCTCCTACAATGAGCAGTTCTTC. The J gene is TRBJ2-1, the V gene TRBV28, with 8 bases lining up with TRBD2. The germline gives CDR1 MDHEN, CDR2 SYDVKM. The CDR3 runs 18 residues. Trimming at V came to 7 bases and at J to 0 bases, leaving 14 bases not matched to a gene.

J is TRBJ1-4 and V is TRBV29-1; D unclear. V was shortened by 4 bases and J by 0 bases, with 6 bases between the two germline ends. Germline CDR1 is SQVTM and CDR2 is ANQGSEA. CDR3 size: 13 residues. CDR3 sequence: CSVVSATNEKLFF. The CDR3 nucleotides read TGCAGCGTTGTATCTGCAACTAATGAAAAACTGTTTTTT.

This clone has only a few counts. The chain uses TRBV19 and TRBJ2-3; tentatively, D is TRBD1 (6 bases). In germline, CDR1 is LNHDA, CDR2 SQIVND (reference sequence). V was clipped by 8 bases and J by 2 bases, with 17 bases between them. The length of the CDR3 is 15 residues. CDR3 protein: CASARGRLPTDTQYF. The CDR3 DNA reads TGTGCCAGTGCCAGGGGACGACTACCCACAGATACGCAGTATTTT.

The count of this clone is one. The V and J genes are TRBV28 and TRBJ1-6; 7 nucleotides match TRBD1. The V and J ends lost 5 bases and 6 bases, in that order; junction bases with no gene match: 7. This CDR3 has 15 residues. The V gene's germline CDR1 is MDHEN and CDR2 SYDVKM. The DNA for the CDR3 is TGTGCCAGCAGTCCCGAGACAGGGCTTAATTCACCCCTCCACTTT. Translated, it gives CASSPETGLNSPLHF.

There are a few counts of this clone. The chain is built from TRBV15 and TRBJ2-7, with no clear D. V was cut by 0 bases and J by 2 bases, with 8 bases left in between. The CDR3 is 14 amino acids. Germline values: CDR1 LNHNV, CDR2 YYDKDF (reference sequence). In nucleotides, the CDR3 is TGTGCCACCAGCAGAGATCCGGAGACCTACGAGCAGTACTTC. It yields the protein CATSRDPETYEQYF.

This chain connects TRBV18 to TRBJ2-7, with D perhaps matching TRBD1 (5 bases). Germline V CDR1 and CDR2: KGHSH, LQKENI. This CDR3 has 13 amino acids. Trimming took 4 bases from V and 4 from J, leaving 11 bases between them. The CDR3 here is CASSLQPGYEQYF. The CDR3 coding sequence is TGTGCCAGCTCACTCCAACCAGGGTACGAGCAGTACTTC.

J is TRBJ1-5 and V is TRBV9, with 7 bases that match TRBD1. The CDR3 totals 18 residues. CDR1 SGDLS and CDR2 YYNGEE come from the germline V gene. After removal of 10 bases from V and 3 bases from J, the junction contained 22 bases not matched to a gene. This CDR3 reads CASPATVVEGGPNQPQHF. The CDR3, as DNA: TGTGCCTCCCCCGCGACGGTTGTCGAAGGGGGCCCCAATCAGCCCCAGCATTTT. Variable domain in full (rest from reference TRBV9 and TRBJ1-5): DSGVTQTPKHLITATGQRVTLRCSPRSGDLSVYWYQQSLDQGLQFLIQYYNGEERAKGNILERFSAQQFPDLHSELNLSSLELGDSALYFCASPATVVEGGPNQPQHFGDGTRLSIL.

The chain is built from TRBV27 and TRBJ1-6, with D uncertain. Trimming left V 9 bases short and J 1 base short, with 7 bases between. Germline V gives CDR1 MNHEY, CDR2 SMNVEV (reference sequence). The CDR3 length is 13 residues. The CDR3 reads CASAESYNSPLHF. CDR3 DNA: TGTGCCAGTGCAGAATCCTATAATTCACCCCTCCACTTT.

With regard to this clone: An end of the junction differs from the germline gene, which may be a read error. The rearrangement uses TRBV28 and TRBJ1-4; D is possibly TRBD1 (6 bases). Germline loops: CDR1 MDHEN, CDR2 SYDVKM. This CDR3 has 11 amino acids. The CDR3 spells CASSSDRSEGF. The CDR3 nucleotides are TGTGCCAGCAGTTCCGACAGGTCCGAGGGGTTT. Supplemented by reference TRBV28 and TRBJ1-4, the full variable domain reads DVKVTQSSRYLVKRTGEKVFLECVQDMDHENMFWYRQDPGLGLRLIYFSYDVKMKEKGDIPEGYSVSREKKERFSLILESASTNQTSMYLCASSSDRSEGFGSGTQLSVL.

V gene TRBV6-5 combines with J gene TRBJ1-1, with TRBD1 matching 7 bases. Germline trimming cut 5 bases from V and 4 bases from J; bases unmatched to any gene: 4. CDR1 is MNHEY, CDR2 SVGAGI, per germline. This CDR3 has 13 residues. CDR3 loop: CASSIAGGTEAFF. The CDR3, as DNA: TGTGCCAGCAGTATAGCAGGGGGCACTGAAGCTTTCTTT.

This clone appeared a single time. The V and J genes are TRBV9 and TRBJ2-3; the D gene is possibly TRBD2 (5 bases). Germline V CDR1 and CDR2: SGDLS, YYNGEE. The CDR3 length is 16 residues. Trimming took 4 bases from V and 6 from J, leaving 21 bases between them. As DNA, the CDR3 is TGTGCCAGCAGCCCCTTGAGCGGTCTCCCTGCGGATACGCAGTATTTT. This gives the protein CASSPLSGLPADTQYF. Drawing the rest from reference TRBV9 and TRBJ2-3, the complete variable domain is DSGVTQTPKHLITATGQRVTLRCSPRSGDLSVYWYQQSLDQGLQFLIQYYNGEERAKGNILERFSAQQFPDLHSELNLSSLELGDSALYFCASSPLSGLPADTQYFGPGTRLTVL.

This clone was seen a few times. The gene calls are TRBV9 and TRBJ2-7, with 8 nucleotides matching TRBD1. Germline CDR1 and CDR2: SGDLS and YYNGEE. The CDR3 spans 17 residues. The V segment lost 0 bases and the J segment 3 bases; nucleotides outside the gene matches: 11. CDR3 coding DNA: TGTGCCAGCAGCGTAGGAAAAATGGGGACAGGCGGCTACGAGCAGTACTTC. This encodes CASSVGKMGTGGYEQYF. Complete variable domain (other parts from reference TRBV9 and TRBJ2-7): DSGVTQTPKHLITATGQRVTLRCSPRSGDLSVYWYQQSLDQGLQFLIQYYNGEERAKGNILERFSAQQFPDLHSELNLSSLELGDSALYFCASSVGKMGTGGYEQYFGPGTRLTVT.

The chain joins TRBV4-1 to TRBJ2-2; D remains unclear. Trimming cost V 5 bases and J 12 bases, with 13 bases left between them. Germline-derived CDR1 and CDR2 are MGHRA and YSYEKL. CDR3 length equals 12 residues. The CDR3 nucleotides are TGCGCCAGCAGCTCCATAGTGGAGAAGCTGTTTTTT. This gives the protein CASSSIVEKLFF.

This chain joins TRBV7-2 and TRBJ2-5; D might be TRBD2 (6 bases). The ends were cut back, 5 bases at V and 12 bases at J, with 19 bases in the middle. This CDR3 spans 13 amino acids. Looked up from germline, CDR1 is SGHTA and CDR2 is FQGNSA. CDR3 DNA sequence: TGTGCCAGCAGCACCAGAGGAGGCGGGAATGAGTACTTC. Translation: CASSTRGGGNEYF.

The gene calls are TRBV2 and TRBJ2-3; a possible D gene is TRBD2 (6 bases). The CDR3 runs to 15 residues. Germline V gives CDR1 SNHLY, CDR2 FYNNEI. Between the trimmed V and J ends, which lost 8 bases and 0 bases, there was a span of 15 bases. The CDR3 sequence is CASLLIRGSTDTQYF. The CDR3 region has the DNA TGTGCCAGCCTCCTCATCCGGGGGAGCACAGATACGCAGTATTTT.

The gene calls are TRBV30 and TRBJ2-5, with a weak D call TRBD2 (5 bases). Looked up from germline, CDR1 is GTSNPN and CDR2 is SVGIG (reference sequence). Trimming took off 0 bases at V and 1 base at J, with 6 bases between the two ends. The length of the CDR3 is 13 residues. The chain's CDR3 is CAWSVRVQETQYF. CDR3 sequence (DNA): TGTGCCTGGAGTGTGAGGGTCCAAGAGACCCAGTACTTC.